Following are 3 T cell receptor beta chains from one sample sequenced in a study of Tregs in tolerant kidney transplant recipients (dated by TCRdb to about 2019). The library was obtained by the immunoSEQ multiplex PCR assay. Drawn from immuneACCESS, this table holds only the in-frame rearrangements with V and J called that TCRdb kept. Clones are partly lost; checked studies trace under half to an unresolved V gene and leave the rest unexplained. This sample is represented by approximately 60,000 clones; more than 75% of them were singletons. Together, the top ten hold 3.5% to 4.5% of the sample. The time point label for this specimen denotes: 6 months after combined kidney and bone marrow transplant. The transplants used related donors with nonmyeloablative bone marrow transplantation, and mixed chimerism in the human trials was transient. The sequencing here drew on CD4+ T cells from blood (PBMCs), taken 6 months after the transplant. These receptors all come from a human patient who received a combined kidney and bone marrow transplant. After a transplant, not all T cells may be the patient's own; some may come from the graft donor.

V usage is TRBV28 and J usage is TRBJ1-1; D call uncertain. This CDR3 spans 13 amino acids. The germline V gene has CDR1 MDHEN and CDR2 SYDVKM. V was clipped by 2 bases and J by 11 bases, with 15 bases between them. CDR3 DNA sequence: TGTGCCAGCAGTTTAGTTTCAGCAGGAGGGGCTTTCTTT. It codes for CASSLVSAGGAFF. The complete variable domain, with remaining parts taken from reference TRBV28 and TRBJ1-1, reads DVKVTQSSRYLVKRTGEKVFLECVQDMDHENMFWYRQDPGLGLRLIYFSYDVKMKEKGDIPEGYSVSREKKERFSLILESASTNQTSMYLCASSLVSAGGAFFGQGTRLTVV.

The CDR3 bases are TGTGCCAGCGCTAACAGGCCAGAGTATCATGGCTACACCTTC. It is translated as CASANRPEYHGYTF. This sequence joins TRBV7-2 and TRBJ1-2, with D perhaps TRBD1 (5 bases). Deletions cut 8 bases from V and 6 bases from J, with 19 bases between. CDR1 and CDR2 from the germline V gene are SGHTA and FQGNSA. This CDR3 spans 14 amino acids.

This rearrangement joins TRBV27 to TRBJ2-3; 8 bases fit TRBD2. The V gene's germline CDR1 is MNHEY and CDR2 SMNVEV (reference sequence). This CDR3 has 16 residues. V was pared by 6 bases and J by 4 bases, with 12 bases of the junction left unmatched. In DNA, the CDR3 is TGTGCCAGCAGACGCCTACTCGCGGGGGGCCCAGATACGCAGTATTTT. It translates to CASRRLLAGGPDTQYF.